The 26 T cell receptor beta chains below all came from one sample that was sequenced in a study of CD8 T cells in ankylosing spondylitis. TCRdb processed the 5' RACE reads anew with MiXCR; each CDR3 protein has one entry. The repertoire holds approximately 290,000 distinct CDR3 sequences, around 20% seen once, with 3.5% to 4.5% in the top ten. Material: blood, either unsorted or a sorted T cell fraction (not recorded which). These receptors all stem from a female donor with ankylosing spondylitis or in good health (not recorded which).

V is TRBV12-3 or TRBV12-4 and J is TRBJ2-5; D not resolved. There are 15 residues in the CDR3. Trimming left V 6 bases short and J 4 bases short, with 18 bases between. CDR3 sequence: CASSSLGPAVETQYF. The DNA of the CDR3 is TGTGCCAGCAGCTCCTTAGGACCTGCGGTAGAGACCCAGTACTTC.

This chain links TRBV6-5 with TRBJ2-2, with D possibly matching TRBD2 (6 bases). V was clipped by 2 bases and J by 5 bases, with 15 bases between them. Germline loops: CDR1 MNHEY, CDR2 SVGAGI. This CDR3 contains 16 residues. The CDR3 reads CASSYPAEGRTGELFF. For the CDR3, the DNA is TGTGCCAGCAGTTACCCAGCGGAGGGACGGACCGGGGAGCTGTTTTTT.

This clonotype was observed a few times. The gene calls are TRBV2 and TRBJ2-7, with D possibly TRBD2 on 6 matching bases. The germline V and J ends were trimmed by 2 bases and 0 bases, with 11 bases remaining between them. From germline, CDR1 is SNHLY and CDR2 FYNNEI. The CDR3 covers 15 residues. CDR3 bases: TGTGCCAGCAGTGAACCGCGGGGTTTCTCCTACGAGCAGTACTTC. It yields the protein CASSEPRGFSYEQYF.

This clonotype was counted ten times or more. The rearrangement uses TRBV12-3 or TRBV12-4 and TRBJ1-5; D call uncertain. The CDR3 has 13 residues. The V and J ends lost 3 bases and 7 bases respectively, with 10 bases between them. CDR3 sequence reads: CASSFGEEQPQHF. As DNA, the CDR3 is TGTGCCAGCAGTTTTGGGGAGGAGCAGCCCCAGCATTTT.

The genes are TRBV9 and TRBJ1-1, with D tentatively TRBD1 (6 bases). Germline CDR1 and CDR2: SGDLS and YYNGEE. Trimming pared 3 bases from V and 3 bases from J, leaving 12 bases between. The CDR3 consists of 14 residues. The CDR3 is CASSATGLHTEAFF. The CDR3 DNA reads TGTGCCAGCAGCGCCACAGGGCTCCACACTGAAGCTTTCTTT.

The rearrangement joins TRBV20-1 to TRBJ2-3; 7 nucleotides agree with TRBD2. The germline CDR1 and CDR2 sequences are DFQATT and SNEGSKA (reference sequence). The junction had 9 bases not matched to a gene; V was cut back by 3 bases and J by 0 bases. This CDR3 spans 16 amino acids. The CDR3 is CSASGAREPSTDTQYF. For the CDR3, the DNA is TGCAGTGCTAGTGGGGCGCGGGAGCCCAGCACAGATACGCAGTATTTT.

The chain carries TRBV20-1 and TRBJ2-7, with D tentatively TRBD2 (6 bases). CDR1 and CDR2 from the germline V gene are DFQATT and SNEGSKA (reference sequence). Trimming removed 6 bases at V and 0 bases at J, with 12 bases between. The CDR3 has 13 residues. CDR3 bases: TGCAGTGCAGGGCTAGCGAGCTCCTACGAGCAGTACTTC. This sequence encodes CSAGLASSYEQYF.

The gene calls are TRBV5-1 and TRBJ1-2, with D unresolved. Germline-derived CDR1 and CDR2 are SGHRS and YFSETQ. The length of the CDR3 is 13 residues. Trimming shortened V by 2 bases and J by 8 bases, and 13 bases separated the two germline ends. CDR3 sequence (DNA): TGCGCCAGCAGCTTAAGCCCGGAAGGGGGCTACACCTTC. It specifies CASSLSPEGGYTF.

The chain is built from TRBV5-6 and TRBJ1-1; D remains ambiguous. This CDR3 contains 15 residues. Trimming pared 7 bases from V and 1 base from J, leaving 17 bases between. Looked up from germline, CDR1 is SGHDT and CDR2 is YYEEEE. CDR3 coding DNA: TGTGCCAGCCGCCGGAGGGTCATCGGGAACACTGAAGCTTTCTTT. This sequence encodes CASRRRVIGNTEAFF.

Turning to this clonotype: One end of the junction does not line up with germline, which may come from a read error. V and J are TRBV24-1 and TRBJ2-1; no clear D gene. Per the germline V gene, CDR1 is KGHDR and CDR2 is SFDVKD. The CDR3 runs 11 residues. CDR3 protein: CATSSYDEQFF. The CDR3 DNA reads as TGTGCCACCAGTTCCTACGATGAGCAGTTCTTC.

This clonotype has just a few counts. The chain employs TRBV7-2 and TRBJ2-7; D is possibly TRBD1 or TRBD2 (5 bases each). This CDR3 region has 15 residues. V was trimmed by 5 bases and J by 2 bases, leaving 16 bases between them. Germline V lookup: CDR1 SGHTA, CDR2 FQGNSA. The CDR3 DNA reads TGTGCCAGCAGCCCGCAGGGTGGGGAGACCTACGAGCAGTACTTC. This codes for CASSPQGGETYEQYF.

The chain links TRBV9 to TRBJ2-1, with TRBD2 identical over 9 bases. Trimming at V came to 0 bases and at J to 7 bases, leaving 5 bases not matched to a gene. CDR3 length equals 15 residues. Germline CDR1 and CDR2: SGDLS and YYNGEE. The CDR3 DNA follows: TGTGCCAGCAGCGTAGGTAGCGGGAGTATAAATGAGCAGTTCTTC. Residues: CASSVGSGSINEQFF.

The V gene is TRBV12-5, the J gene TRBJ2-5; the match to TRBD2 covers 10 bases. Germline values: CDR1 LGHNT, CDR2 FRNRAP. J was trimmed by 5 bases and V by 6 bases; bases with no gene match: 9. This CDR3 spans 15 amino acids. CDR3 DNA: TGTGCTAGTGGCCCAGCGGGAGGGGTGGGGGAGACCCAGTACTTC. This translates into CASGPAGGVGETQYF.

This clonotype was recorded a few times. The V and J genes are TRBV6-1 and TRBJ2-3; D is undetermined. Trimming pared 6 bases from V and 4 bases from J, leaving 11 bases between. Per germline, CDR1 MNHNS and CDR2 SASEGT. CDR3 length: 13 amino acids. The CDR3 spells CASRMDPSDTQYF. As DNA, the CDR3 is TGTGCCAGCAGGATGGACCCGTCAGATACGCAGTATTTT.

This clonotype occurred a few times. The J gene is TRBJ1-5, the V gene TRBV20-1; TRBD1 might be the D (5 bases). The CDR3 contains 13 residues. CDR1 DFQATT and CDR2 SNEGSKA come from the germline V gene (reference sequence). V shed 4 bases and J shed 4 bases, with 11 bases lying between them. DNA of the CDR3: TGCAGTGCTATAGGGACGGCGAATCAGCCCCAGCATTTT. As protein: CSAIGTANQPQHF.

This clonotype was detected only a few times. The V call is TRBV12-3 or TRBV12-4, the J call TRBJ2-5, with TRBD1 matching 9 bases. The ends lost 5 bases at V and 5 bases at J; junction bases unmatched: 12. The CDR3 runs to 16 residues. As DNA, the CDR3 is TGTGCCAGCAGTCGAACACAGACAGGGGGTCGGGAGACCCAGTACTTC. This gives the protein CASSRTQTGGRETQYF.

The chain combines TRBV4-3 with TRBJ2-2; 7 bases are a match to TRBD1. V shed 5 bases and J 0 bases; nucleotides not matched to a gene: 3. The V gene's germline CDR1 is LGHNA and CDR2 YSLEER. The CDR3 contains 15 residues. The CDR3 loop reads CASSKTGTNTGELFF. The CDR3 DNA sequence: TGCGCCAGCAGCAAGACAGGGACGAACACCGGGGAGCTGTTTTTT.

V gene TRBV14 combines with J gene TRBJ2-5, with D possibly being TRBD2 (6 bases). There are 12 residues in the CDR3. Trimming pared 4 bases from V and 11 bases from J, leaving 14 bases between. The germline CDR1 and CDR2 sequences are SGHDN and FVKESK. The CDR3 is CASSPTRGVQYF. CDR3 nucleotides: TGTGCCAGCAGCCCGACTAGGGGTGTTCAGTACTTC.

The CDR3 reads CASSLRGWSGRGNEQFF. CDR3 nucleotides: TGTGCCAGCAGCCTCCGGGGGTGGAGCGGGAGGGGCAATGAGCAGTTCTTC. V and J are TRBV3-1 and TRBJ2-1, with TRBD2 identical over 10 bases. J was trimmed by 6 bases and V by 4 bases; bases with no gene match: 12. This CDR3 spans 17 amino acids. Germline lookup yields CDR1 LGHDT and CDR2 YNNKEL (reference sequence).

Only a few counts were recorded for this clonotype. The chain joins TRBV28 to TRBJ2-3; no clear D gene. Germline V lookup: CDR1 MDHEN, CDR2 SYDVKM. Trimming pared 5 bases from V and 4 bases from J, leaving 13 bases between. CDR3 length equals 14 residues. The CDR3 nucleotides read TGTGCCAGCAGTAACTCAAACGATGCAGATACGCAGTATTTT. Amino acids: CASSNSNDADTQYF.

This clonotype was detected a few times. The V call is TRBV7-6, the J call TRBJ2-5; 10 positions match TRBD2. Per germline, CDR1 SGHVS and CDR2 FNYEAQ. The CDR3 contains 16 residues. V lost 5 bases to trimming and J lost 2 bases; unmatched junction nucleotides: 8. The CDR3, as DNA: TGTGCCAGCAGCCAAACGCTAGCGGGAGAACAAGAGACCCAGTACTTC. As protein: CASSQTLAGEQETQYF.

The chain uses TRBV20-1 and TRBJ2-5; either TRBD1 or TRBD2 may supply D (5 bases each). V was pared by 4 bases and J by 8 bases, with 8 bases between. The CDR3 consists of 10 residues. Germline V gene lookup returns CDR1 DFQATT and CDR2 SNEGSKA (reference sequence). CDR3 DNA sequence: TGCAGTGCTATAGGGGACACCCAGTACTTC. Its protein is CSAIGDTQYF.

This clonotype was seen only a few times. The chain employs TRBV13 and TRBJ1-2; tentatively, D is TRBD1 (5 bases). The V and J ends lost 3 bases and 5 bases respectively, with 13 bases between them. CDR3 length: 14 amino acids. The germline gives CDR1 PRHDT, CDR2 FYEKMQ (reference sequence). The CDR3 here is CASSFRGSLYGYTF. The CDR3, as DNA: TGTGCCAGCAGCTTTCGGGGGAGCCTTTATGGCTACACCTTC.

V gene TRBV10-3 combines with J gene TRBJ2-3; 13 positions agree with TRBD2. Germline V gene data show CDR1 as ENHRY and CDR2 as SYGVKD. V lost 8 bases, J lost 3 bases, and 5 bases stayed unmatched. The CDR3 spans 15 residues. CDR3 protein: CAIGLAGVGTDTQYF. CDR3 coding DNA: TGTGCCATCGGACTAGCGGGAGTGGGGACAGATACGCAGTATTTT.

V is TRBV10-3 and J is TRBJ2-3; D remains ambiguous. CDR1 is ENHRY and CDR2 is SYGVKD in the germline V gene. Trimming cost V 4 bases and J 1 base, with 18 bases left between them. The CDR3 loop spans 17 amino acids. CDR3 bases: TGTGCCATCAGTGCCACGAGGCCCCATACCGGCACAGATACGCAGTATTTT. The encoded protein is CAISATRPHTGTDTQYF.

This clonotype occurred a few times. This sequence joins TRBV30 and TRBJ1-6; D might be TRBD1 (6 bases). From germline, CDR1 is GTSNPN and CDR2 SVGIG (reference sequence). With 0 bases removed from V and 8 bases from J, the gap between germline ends came to 11 bases. The CDR3 sequence is 14 residues long. CDR3 region: CAWSVHREDSPLHF. The CDR3 DNA sequence: TGTGCCTGGAGTGTACACAGGGAAGATTCACCCCTCCACTTT.